The 31 T cell receptor beta chains in this list originate from one sample, sequenced in a study of T cells in tumors after PD-1 blockade. Data came from immunoSEQ multiplex PCR; TCRdb stores just in-frame clones and leaves some out. The data hold around 13,000 clones, with roughly three fifths observed a single time. The sample here was tumor tissue, taken before anti-PD-1 treatment. The source is a human donor with cutaneous squamous cell carcinoma.

Only a few counts were recorded for this clone. The gene calls are TRBV5-1 and TRBJ2-5; D uncertain. V lost 0 bases to trimming and J lost 2 bases, with 5 bases between them. The CDR3 is made up of 13 amino acids. From germline, CDR1 is SGHRS and CDR2 YFSETQ. The CDR3 here is CASSLAWQETQYF. CDR3 nucleotides: TGCGCCAGCAGCTTGGCATGGCAAGAGACCCAGTACTTC.

Only one count was recorded for this clone. This chain uses TRBV30 with TRBJ2-3; D remains ambiguous. The V and J ends lost 0 bases and 5 bases respectively, with 6 bases between them. The CDR3 is 12 amino acids. Germline assignment: CDR1 GTSNPN and CDR2 SVGIG (reference sequence). CDR3 residues: CAWSVEGDTQYF. Written as DNA, the CDR3 is TGTGCCTGGAGTGTAGAAGGAGATACGCAGTATTTT.

The V call is TRBV5-1, the J call TRBJ2-7, with TRBD2 matching over 9 bases. There are 14 residues in the CDR3. CDR1 SGHRS and CDR2 YFSETQ come from the germline V gene. Losses at the gene ends were 0 bases for V and 4 bases for J; bases not matched to a gene: 2. The CDR3 is CASSLVAGGYEQYF. In nucleotides, the CDR3 is TGCGCCAGCAGCTTGGTCGCGGGAGGGTACGAGCAGTACTTC. Full variable domain (missing parts from reference TRBV5-1 and TRBJ2-7): KAGVTQTPRYLIKTRGQQVTLSCSPISGHRSVSWYQQTPGQGLQFLFEYFSETQRNKGNFPGRFSGRQFSNSRSEMNVSTLELGDSALYLCASSLVAGGYEQYFGPGTRLTVT.

J is TRBJ2-7 and V is TRBV5-4; the D gene is possibly TRBD1 (5 bases). Germline CDR1 SGHNT, CDR2 YYREEE (reference sequence). CDR3 length equals 13 residues. V was pared by 0 bases and J by 2 bases, with 6 bases between. The CDR3 DNA reads TGTGCCAGCAGCTTGGGCAGGGCCTACGAGCAGTACTTC. This translates into CASSLGRAYEQYF.

This clone was seen a few times. The chain couples TRBV27 to TRBJ2-1; TRBD2 aligns across 7 bases. V lost 7 bases and J lost 5; bases outside the gene matches: 8. CDR3 length: 14 amino acids. Per germline, CDR1 MNHEY and CDR2 SMNVEV (reference sequence). Here the CDR3 DNA reads TGTGCCAGCAAATTTGCGGGAGCGAACAATGAGCAGTTCTTC. Its protein is CASKFAGANNEQFF.

The CDR3 sequence: CASSFFPRVREQFF. CDR3 DNA sequence: TGTGCCAGCAGTTTTTTCCCCAGGGTCCGTGAGCAGTTCTTC. The rearrangement joins TRBV28 to TRBJ2-1, with D perhaps matching TRBD1 (5 bases). CDR3 length: 14 amino acids. The V end was cut by 3 bases, the J end by 9 bases, with 15 bases between. Germline CDR1 reads MDHEN; CDR2 reads SYDVKM.

This clone came up a few times. The gene calls are TRBV6-1 and TRBJ1-1, with a possible D match to TRBD1 (6 bases). This CDR3 spans 16 amino acids. Looked up from germline, CDR1 is MNHNS and CDR2 is SASEGT. Trimming stripped 4 bases from V and 5 bases from J, with 20 bases between. Here the CDR3 DNA reads TGTGCCAGCAGTGCCCCATATACAGGGATATGGACTGAAGCTTTCTTT. Protein sequence: CASSAPYTGIWTEAFF.

The chain couples TRBV5-1 to TRBJ1-4; 7 bases are shared with TRBD1. The CDR3 is made up of 13 amino acids. V lost 3 bases, J lost 6 bases, and 2 bases stayed unmatched. Germline V lookup: CDR1 SGHRS, CDR2 YFSETQ. CDR3 sequence (DNA): TGCGCCAGCAGCTACACAGGGGATGAAAAACTGTTTTTT. It is translated as CASSYTGDEKLFF.

Only a few counts were recorded for this clone. In DNA form, the CDR3 reads TGTGCCATCAGTCCATCGGGCGATGGCTACACCTTC. Protein product: CAISPSGDGYTF. V and J are TRBV10-3 and TRBJ1-2; D remains unclear. The germline gives CDR1 ENHRY, CDR2 SYGVKD. V lost 5 bases and J 6 bases, leaving 10 bases between the germline ends. The CDR3 is 12 residues long.

The CDR3 DNA follows: TGCGCCAGCAGCCAAGCGGGGGCAGGGGACGAACAGCCCCAGCATTTT. Protein sequence: CASSQAGAGDEQPQHF. The V call is TRBV4-1, the J call TRBJ1-5, with a tentative D call TRBD1 (6 bases). Per the germline V gene, CDR1 is MGHRA and CDR2 is YSYEKL. Trimming removed 1 base at V and 7 bases at J, with 17 bases between. The CDR3 spans 16 residues.

The chain uses TRBV5-1 and TRBJ2-1, with 14 positions matching TRBD2. Trimming at V came to 4 bases and at J to 9 bases, leaving 12 bases not matched to a gene. CDR3 length: 17 amino acids. The germline V gene has CDR1 SGHRS and CDR2 YFSETQ. The CDR3 here is CASSRTSGLAGVGEQFF. DNA of the CDR3: TGCGCCAGCAGCCGTACATCGGGACTAGCGGGAGTGGGTGAGCAGTTCTTC.

This clone showed up just once. The chain combines TRBV9 with TRBJ1-6; tentatively, D is TRBD1 (6 bases). Germline V gene lookup returns CDR1 SGDLS and CDR2 YYNGEE. The CDR3 length is 15 residues. V was trimmed by 2 bases and J by 7 bases, leaving 13 bases between them. CDR3 in amino acids: CASSVGRGPNSPLHF. CDR3 sequence (DNA): TGTGCCAGCAGCGTCGGTCGGGGGCCGAATTCACCCCTCCACTTT.

The chain combines TRBV5-1 with TRBJ2-1; 8 bases are a match to TRBD2. Germline trimming cut 0 bases from V and 10 bases from J; bases unmatched to any gene: 6. The CDR3 is 14 residues long. CDR1 and CDR2 (germline): SGHRS, YFSETQ. CDR3 sequence reads: CASSLGSGGGEQFF. CDR3 coding DNA: TGCGCCAGCAGCTTGGGCAGCGGGGGTGGGGAGCAGTTCTTC.

V usage is TRBV5-1 and J usage is TRBJ1-2; the D is unclear. Germline loops: CDR1 SGHRS, CDR2 YFSETQ. The CDR3 totals 12 residues. Trimming cost V 0 bases and J 6 bases, with 6 bases left between them. In nucleotides, the CDR3 is TGCGCCAGCAGCTTGGAGAGCGATGGCTACACCTTC. Protein sequence: CASSLESDGYTF.

This chain links TRBV18 with TRBJ1-1; TRBD1 agrees at 8 bases. V dropped 2 bases and J dropped 10; count of bases not matched to a gene: 9. Germline V gene lookup returns CDR1 KGHSH and CDR2 LQKENI. This CDR3 has 14 residues. CDR3 loop: CASSPMTGAEGAFF. DNA of the CDR3: TGTGCCAGCTCACCAATGACAGGGGCCGAGGGAGCTTTCTTT.

The CDR3 loop is CASRILAGASNEQFF. DNA for the CDR3: TGTGCCAGCAGAATCCTAGCGGGAGCTTCGAATGAGCAGTTCTTC. The gene calls are TRBV6-5 and TRBJ2-1; 10 nucleotides agree with TRBD2. Trimming removed 6 bases from V and 7 bases from J; junction bases left unmatched: 9. This CDR3 spans 15 amino acids. Germline V gene sequence: CDR1 MNHEY, CDR2 SVGAGI.

This clone is medium-sized (0.01 to 0.1%) by share. The chain has TRBV7-8 and TRBJ2-2; TRBD2 matches 8 bases. This CDR3 region has 15 residues. Germline loops: CDR1 SGHVS, CDR2 FQNEAQ. V was clipped by 4 bases and J by 9 bases; unmatched bases: 10. CDR3 nucleotide sequence: TGTGCCAGCAGCTCCGGGACTAGTGCGCCCCGGGAGCTGTTTTTT. This gives the protein CASSSGTSAPRELFF.

This clone was picked up a small number of times. This chain connects TRBV5-1 to TRBJ2-3; possibly TRBD1 or TRBD2 for D (7 bases each). V was clipped by 9 bases and J by 4 bases, with 30 bases between them. Per germline, CDR1 SGHRS and CDR2 YFSETQ. The CDR3 is 18 amino acids. DNA of the CDR3: TGCGCCACCATAGAACAGGGCGTCCCACCAGGGGGGGCAGATACGCAGTATTTT. Translation: CATIEQGVPPGGADTQYF.

The chain recombines TRBV7-9 with TRBJ2-5; D possibly uses TRBD1 or TRBD2 (5 bases each). Trimming shortened V by 5 bases and J by 5 bases, and 18 bases separated the two germline ends. This CDR3 has 15 amino acids. Germline CDR1 SEHNR, CDR2 FQNEAQ (reference sequence). The chain's CDR3 is CASSPRGEPRETQYF. The CDR3, as DNA: TGTGCCAGCAGCCCTCGAGGGGAGCCGCGGGAGACCCAGTACTTC.

V usage is TRBV28 and J usage is TRBJ1-2, with D possibly being TRBD1 (5 bases). Germline loops: CDR1 MDHEN, CDR2 SYDVKM. Between the trimmed V and J ends, which lost 5 bases and 4 bases, there was a span of 14 bases. The CDR3 totals 14 residues. CDR3 coding DNA: TGTGCCAGCAGTATTATATGGGACCTCTATGGCTACACCTTC. This gives the protein CASSIIWDLYGYTF.

V and J are TRBV11-3 and TRBJ1-1; a weak D match, TRBD1 (6 bases). The germline V gene has CDR1 SGHNT and CDR2 YENEEA. The CDR3 covers 14 residues. V lost 3 bases and J lost 1, with 9 bases in between. CDR3 nucleotides: TGTGCCAGCAGCTTCACAGGGAAGAACACTGAAGCTTTCTTT. This translates into CASSFTGKNTEAFF.

J is TRBJ1-2 and V is TRBV29-1, with D tentatively TRBD1 (5 bases). Trimming left V 6 bases short and J 3 bases short, with 11 bases between. CDR1 is SQVTM and CDR2 is ANQGSEA in the germline V gene. The CDR3 covers 12 residues. The CDR3, as DNA: TGCAGCGTCCGGGGCCCCTACTATGGCTACACCTTC. Its protein is CSVRGPYYGYTF.

This clone has a handful of counts. V and J are TRBV5-5 and TRBJ2-5, with TRBD2 matching over 10 bases. Per the germline V gene, CDR1 is SGHKS and CDR2 is YYEKEE (reference sequence). This CDR3 is 14 amino acids long. J gave up 5 bases and V 3 bases, and 4 bases lay outside the gene matches. CDR3 DNA: TGTGCCAGCAGCTGGAGCGGGGGGGCGGAGACCCAGTACTTC. It is translated as CASSWSGGAETQYF.

The chain carries TRBV10-3 and TRBJ2-7, with 7 bases matching TRBD1. From germline, CDR1 is ENHRY and CDR2 SYGVKD. The CDR3 has 12 amino acids. Trimming at V came to 4 bases and at J to 3 bases, leaving 0 bases not matched to a gene. CDR3 coding DNA: TGTGCCATCAGTGGACAGGGCTACGAGCAGTACTTC. Its translation is CAISGQGYEQYF.

J is TRBJ1-5 and V is TRBV19; D remains unclear. This CDR3 spans 14 amino acids. The V gene's germline CDR1 is LNHDA and CDR2 SQIVND (reference sequence). Trimming shortened V by 8 bases and J by 4 bases, and 15 bases separated the two germline ends. CDR3 sequence: CASSVRDVNQPQHF. CDR3 DNA: TGTGCCAGTTCCGTCCGAGACGTTAATCAGCCCCAGCATTTT.

V and J are TRBV3-1 (or the pseudogene TRBV3-2) and TRBJ2-3; D is ambiguous. Trimming left V 6 bases short and J 1 base short, with 5 bases between. Germline V gene lookup returns CDR1 LGHDT and CDR2 YNNKEL (reference sequence). CDR3 length: 12 amino acids. CDR3 bases: TGTGCCAGCAGTCTAGGCACAGATACGCAGTATTTT. Residues: CASSLGTDTQYF.

This sequence joins TRBV5-4 and TRBJ1-4; D call uncertain. CDR1 is SGHNT, CDR2 YYREEE, per germline (reference sequence). The CDR3 has 16 residues. Between the trimmed V and J ends, which lost 4 bases and 4 bases, there was a span of 17 bases. The CDR3 reads CASSANLGVNNEKLFF. Here the CDR3 DNA reads TGTGCCAGCAGCGCAAACCTCGGGGTTAATAATGAAAAACTGTTTTTT.

V and J are TRBV9 and TRBJ2-7, with D perhaps assigned TRBD1 or TRBD2 (5 bases each). The V end was cut by 3 bases, the J end by 3 bases, with 13 bases between. Germline lookup yields CDR1 SGDLS and CDR2 YYNGEE. The CDR3 is 14 amino acids. The chain's CDR3 is CASSAHRGGYEQYF. DNA of the CDR3: TGTGCCAGCAGCGCCCACCGGGGCGGCTACGAGCAGTACTTC.

V usage is TRBV7-8 and J usage is TRBJ2-2; D is perhaps TRBD1 (5 bases). Germline V CDR1 and CDR2: SGHVS, FQNEAQ. The V end lost 5 bases, the J end lost 1 base, and 11 bases lay between the germline ends. The CDR3 is 15 residues long. The DNA of the CDR3 is TGTGCCAGCAGCCACAGGACCTTGAACACCGGGGAGCTGTTTTTT. This codes for CASSHRTLNTGELFF. The complete variable domain, with remaining parts taken from reference TRBV7-8 and TRBJ2-2, reads GAGVSQSPRYKVAKRGQDVALRCDPISGHVSLFWYQQALGQGPEFLTYFQNEAQLDKSGLPSDRFFAERPEGSVSTLKIQRTQQEDSAVYLCASSHRTLNTGELFFGEGSRLTVL.

The chain has TRBV11-1 and TRBJ2-3; TRBD2 is a possible D gene (5 bases). CDR1 is SGHAT and CDR2 is FQDESV in the germline V gene (reference sequence). This CDR3 has 14 residues. V gave up 0 bases and J gave up 3 bases, with 7 bases separating them. The chain's CDR3 is CASSLAQRTDTQYF. CDR3 coding DNA: TGTGCCAGCAGCTTAGCCCAGCGGACAGATACGCAGTATTTT.

The chain employs TRBV28 and TRBJ1-5; D may be TRBD1 (6 bases). V lost 5 bases, J lost 3 bases, and 11 bases lay in between. Germline values: CDR1 MDHEN, CDR2 SYDVKM. The CDR3 is made up of 14 amino acids. CDR3 coding DNA: TGTGCCAGCAGTGGACAGCATATCAATCAGCCCCAGCATTTT. Its protein is CASSGQHINQPQHF.